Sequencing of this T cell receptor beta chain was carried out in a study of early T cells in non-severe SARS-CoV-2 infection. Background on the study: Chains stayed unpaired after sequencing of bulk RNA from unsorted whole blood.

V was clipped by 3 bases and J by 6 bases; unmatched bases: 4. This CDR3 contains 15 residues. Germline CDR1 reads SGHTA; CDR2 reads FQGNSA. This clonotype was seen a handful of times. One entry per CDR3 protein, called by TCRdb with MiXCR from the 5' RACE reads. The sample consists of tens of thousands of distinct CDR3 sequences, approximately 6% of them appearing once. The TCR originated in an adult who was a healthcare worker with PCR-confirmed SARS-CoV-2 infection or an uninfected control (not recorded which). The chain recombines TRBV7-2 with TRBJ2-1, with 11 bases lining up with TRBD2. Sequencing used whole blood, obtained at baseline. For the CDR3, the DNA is TGTGCCAGCAGCTTCCTAGCGGGAGGTTCCAATGAGCAGTTCTTC. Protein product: CASSFLAGGSNEQFF. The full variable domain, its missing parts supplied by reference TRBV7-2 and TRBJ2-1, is GAGVSQSPSNKVTEKGKDVELRCDPISGHTALYWYRQSLGQGLEFLIYFQGNSAPDKSGLPSDRFSAERTGGSVSTLTIQRTQQEDSAVYLCASSFLAGGSNEQFFGPGTRLTVL.